This TCR beta chain was identified in a study of T cell responses to AZD1222 COVID-19 vaccine. Study-level background: Timing groups of about 4 and about 12 weeks for second doses were pooled. Study-wide results and limits: Baseline seropositives among AZD1222 recipients totaled only five to seven.

Only in-frame clones appear in the TCRdb table, and some are missing; sequencing was by immunoSEQ multiplex PCR. The profile shows about 140,000 clones, about 92% of them singletons. CDR3 length: 16 residues. The ends lost 0 bases at V and 0 bases at J; junction bases unmatched: 5. Germline V gene lookup returns CDR1 GTSNPN and CDR2 SVGIG (reference sequence). Points on this clone: Its antigen is still unknown.

The clonotype comes from an adult in good health. V is TRBV30 and J is TRBJ1-5; 7 bases line up with TRBD1. The sequencing here drew on peripheral blood, taken on day 0 of AZD1222 vaccination. The CDR3 loop is CAWSVGGPYSNQPQHF. Here the CDR3 DNA reads TGTGCCTGGAGTGTAGGGGGCCCCTATAGCAATCAGCCCCAGCATTTT.